This TCR beta chain stems from a study of vaccination and CD4 T cells after COVID-19. About the research overall: Stimuli were overlapping spike peptide pools of SARS-CoV-2 and three common cold coronaviruses (HCoV-NL63, HCoV-OC43, HCoV-229E).

The CDR3 consists of 14 residues. Looked up from germline, CDR1 is SGHTA and CDR2 is FQGNSA. Trimming removed 8 bases from V and 1 base from J, with 13 bases in between. A note on this clonotype: What it binds is unknown.

Cultured CD4+ T-cell DNA underwent Oncomine TCR Beta short-read sequencing. TCRdb re-derived calls from the PCR reads in MiXCR, one entry per CDR3 protein. The sample gives around 19,000 distinct CDR3 sequences, more than 40% of which show up once; about 4% is in the top ten. Treatment described: approximately 10-day PBMC culture with coronavirus spike peptide pools or control peptides (ViraFEST assay). Dates of positive PCR ran from March to December 2020, before US Alpha, Beta and Delta variants. Fewer than 2.5 million PBMCs per well were cultured with 10 IU/ml IL-2 and approximately 10 ug/ml peptide pools.

Specimen: CD4+ T cells from blood, cultured in vitro. The source is a human donor who had recovered from COVID-19. The V and J genes are TRBV7-2 and TRBJ2-3; D is perhaps TRBD2 (5 bases). CDR3: CASGSLRGTDTQYF. CDR3 sequence (DNA): TGTGCCAGCGGATCCCTGCGGGGCACAGATACGCAGTATTTT.